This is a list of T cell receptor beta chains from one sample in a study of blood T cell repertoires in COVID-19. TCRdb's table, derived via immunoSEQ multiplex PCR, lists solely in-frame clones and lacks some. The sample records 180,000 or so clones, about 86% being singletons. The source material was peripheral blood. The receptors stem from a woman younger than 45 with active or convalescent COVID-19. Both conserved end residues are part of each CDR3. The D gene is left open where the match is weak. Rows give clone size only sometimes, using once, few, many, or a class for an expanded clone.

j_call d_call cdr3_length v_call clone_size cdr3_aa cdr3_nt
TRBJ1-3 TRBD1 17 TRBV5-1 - CASSAGTGHVSGNTIYF TGCGCCAGCAGCGCCGGGACAGGCCACGTCTCTGGAAACACCATATATTTT
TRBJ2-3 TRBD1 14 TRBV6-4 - CASSEDRVSDTQYF TGTGCCAGCAGCGAAGACAGGGTTTCAGATACGCAGTATTTT
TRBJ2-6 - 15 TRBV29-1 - CSVSIDNSGANVLTF TGCAGCGTCTCGATCGACAACTCTGGGGCCAACGTCCTGACTTTC
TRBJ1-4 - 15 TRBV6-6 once CASGTPGARNEKLFF TGTGCCAGCGGCACTCCTGGGGCCCGTAATGAAAAACTGTTTTTT
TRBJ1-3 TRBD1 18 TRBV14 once CASSQLRTGAPSGNTIYF TGTGCCAGCAGCCAACTCCGGACAGGGGCTCCCTCTGGAAACACCATATATTTT
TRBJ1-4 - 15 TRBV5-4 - CASSFQGAANEKLFF TGTGCCAGCAGCTTCCAGGGTGCGGCTAATGAAAAACTGTTTTTT
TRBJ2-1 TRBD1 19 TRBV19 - CASRNHRDRGLDLNNEQFF TGTGCCAGCCGCAACCACAGGGACAGGGGACTGGACCTTAACAATGAGCAGTTCTTC
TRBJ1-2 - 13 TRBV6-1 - CASSDQIKYGYTF TGTGCCAGCAGTGACCAGATTAAGTATGGCTACACCTTC
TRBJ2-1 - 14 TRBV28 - CASRTPSSYNEQFF TGTGCCAGCAGAACCCCTTCTAGCTACAATGAGCAGTTCTTC
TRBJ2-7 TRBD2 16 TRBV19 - CASSTLRKGTNYEQYF TGTGCCAGTAGTACCCTCCGGAAGGGGACTAACTACGAGCAGTACTTC
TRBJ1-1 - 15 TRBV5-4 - CASSLGPGVATEAFF TGTGCCAGCAGCTTGGGACCAGGGGTAGCCACTGAAGCTTTCTTT
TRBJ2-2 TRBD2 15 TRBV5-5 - CASSKLAGEAGELFF TGTGCCAGCAGCAAACTAGCGGGAGAGGCCGGGGAGCTGTTTTTT
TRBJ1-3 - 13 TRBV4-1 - CASSQDPRNTIYF TGCGCCAGCAGCCAAGATCCTCGAAACACCATATATTTT
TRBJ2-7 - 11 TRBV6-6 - CASSYRDEQYF TGTGCCAGCAGTTACCGGGACGAGCAGTACTTC
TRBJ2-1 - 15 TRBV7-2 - CASSLRGGSYNEQFF TGTGCCAGCAGCTTAAGGGGGGGAAGCTACAATGAGCAGTTCTTC
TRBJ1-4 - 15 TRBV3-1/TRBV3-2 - CASSQGAVTNEKLFF TGTGCCAGCAGCCAAGGAGCCGTTACCAATGAAAAACTGTTTTTT
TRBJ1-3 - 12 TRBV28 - CASLDSFKTIYF TGTGCCAGCCTTGACAGTTTTAAGACCATATATTTT
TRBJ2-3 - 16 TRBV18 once CASSPLQRPSPDTQYF TGTGCCAGCTCACCACTCCAGCGCCCTTCCCCGGATACGCAGTATTTT
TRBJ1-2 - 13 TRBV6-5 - CASSYAQSYGYTF TGTGCCAGCAGTTACGCTCAGTCTTATGGCTACACCTTC
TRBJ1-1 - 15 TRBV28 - CASWGRAERNTEAFF TGTGCCAGCTGGGGCAGGGCGGAACGGAACACTGAAGCTTTCTTT
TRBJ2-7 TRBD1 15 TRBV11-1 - CASSHRDRGGDEQYF TGTGCCAGCAGCCACCGGGACAGGGGAGGAGACGAGCAGTACTTC
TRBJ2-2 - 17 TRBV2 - CASSYPTGQLLTGELFF TGTGCCAGCAGTTATCCGACAGGCCAACTCCTAACCGGGGAGCTGTTTTTT
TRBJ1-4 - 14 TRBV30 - CAWGRNMPGEKLFF TGTGCCTGGGGGAGGAACATGCCCGGGGAAAAACTGTTTTTT
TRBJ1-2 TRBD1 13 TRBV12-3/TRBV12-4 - CASSPGTAYGYTF TGTGCCAGCAGTCCCGGGACAGCTTATGGCTACACCTTC